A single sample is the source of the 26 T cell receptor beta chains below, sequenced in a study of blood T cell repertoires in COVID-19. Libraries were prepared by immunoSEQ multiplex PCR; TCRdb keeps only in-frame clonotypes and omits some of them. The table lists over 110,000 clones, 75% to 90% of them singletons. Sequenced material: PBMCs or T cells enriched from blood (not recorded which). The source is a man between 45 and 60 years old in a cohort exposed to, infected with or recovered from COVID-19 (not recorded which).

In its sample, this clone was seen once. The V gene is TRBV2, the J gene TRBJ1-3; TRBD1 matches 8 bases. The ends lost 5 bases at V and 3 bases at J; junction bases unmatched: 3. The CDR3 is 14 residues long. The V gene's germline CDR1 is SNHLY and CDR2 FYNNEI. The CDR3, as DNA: TGTGCCAGCAGTTGGACAGGGAATGGAAACACCATATATTTT. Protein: CASSWTGNGNTIYF.

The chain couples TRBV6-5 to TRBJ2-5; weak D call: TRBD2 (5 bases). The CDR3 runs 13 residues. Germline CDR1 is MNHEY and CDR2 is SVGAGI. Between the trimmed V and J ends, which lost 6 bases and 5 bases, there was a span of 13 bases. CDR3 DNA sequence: TGTGCCAGCAGGCCCCTTCCGGGGGAGACCCAGTACTTC. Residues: CASRPLPGETQYF.

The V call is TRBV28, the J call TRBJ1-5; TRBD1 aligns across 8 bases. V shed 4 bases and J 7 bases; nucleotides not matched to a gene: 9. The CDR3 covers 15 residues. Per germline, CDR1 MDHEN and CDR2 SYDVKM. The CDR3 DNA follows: TGTGCCAGCAGTTCCCCGGACAGGGTGAAACAGCCCCAGCATTTT. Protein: CASSSPDRVKQPQHF.

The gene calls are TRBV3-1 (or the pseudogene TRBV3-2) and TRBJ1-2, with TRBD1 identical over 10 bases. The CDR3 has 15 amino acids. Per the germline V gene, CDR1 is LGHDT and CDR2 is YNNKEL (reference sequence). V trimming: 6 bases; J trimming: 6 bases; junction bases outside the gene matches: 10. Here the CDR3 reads CASRSLGQGNDGYTF. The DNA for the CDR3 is TGTGCCAGCAGGAGCTTGGGACAGGGGAACGATGGCTACACCTTC.

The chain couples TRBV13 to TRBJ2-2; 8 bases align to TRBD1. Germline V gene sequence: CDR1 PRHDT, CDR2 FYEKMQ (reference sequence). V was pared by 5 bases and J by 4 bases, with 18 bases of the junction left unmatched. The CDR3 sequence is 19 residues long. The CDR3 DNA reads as TGTGCCAGCAGCCCCATCAGAGGGTGGCAGGGGGCGGGCACCGGGGAGCTGTTTTTT. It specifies CASSPIRGWQGAGTGELFF.

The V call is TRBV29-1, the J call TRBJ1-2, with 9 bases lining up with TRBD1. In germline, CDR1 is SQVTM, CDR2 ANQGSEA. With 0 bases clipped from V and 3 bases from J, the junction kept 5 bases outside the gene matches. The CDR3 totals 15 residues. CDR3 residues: CSVEEGTGRHYGYTF. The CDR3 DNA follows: TGCAGCGTTGAAGAGGGGACAGGGCGCCACTATGGCTACACCTTC.

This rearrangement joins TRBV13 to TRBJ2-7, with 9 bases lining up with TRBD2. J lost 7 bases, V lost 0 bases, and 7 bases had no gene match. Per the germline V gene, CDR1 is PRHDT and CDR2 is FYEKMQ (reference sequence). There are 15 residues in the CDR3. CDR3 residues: CASSLGRLAAYEQYF. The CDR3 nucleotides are TGTGCCAGCAGCTTAGGTCGACTAGCGGCGTATGAGCAGTACTTC. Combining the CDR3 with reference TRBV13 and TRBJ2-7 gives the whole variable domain AAGVIQSPRHLIKEKRETATLKCYPIPRHDTVYWYQQGPGQDPQFLISFYEKMQSDKGSIPDRFSAQQFSDYHSELNMSSLELGDSALYFCASSLGRLAAYEQYFGPGTRLTVT.

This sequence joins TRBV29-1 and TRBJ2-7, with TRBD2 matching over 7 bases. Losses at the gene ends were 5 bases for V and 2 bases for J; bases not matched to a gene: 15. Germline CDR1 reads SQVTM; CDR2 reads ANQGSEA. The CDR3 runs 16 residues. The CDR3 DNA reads TGCAGCGTTTATGGGAGGGGAGTGACATCCACCTACGAGCAGTACTTC. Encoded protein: CSVYGRGVTSTYEQYF.

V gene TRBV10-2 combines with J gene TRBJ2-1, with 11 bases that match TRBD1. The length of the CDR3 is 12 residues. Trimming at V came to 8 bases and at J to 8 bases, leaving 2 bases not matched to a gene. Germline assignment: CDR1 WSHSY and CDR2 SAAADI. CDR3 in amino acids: CASSGQGDEQFF. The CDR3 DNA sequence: TGCGCCAGCTCGGGACAGGGGGATGAGCAGTTCTTC.

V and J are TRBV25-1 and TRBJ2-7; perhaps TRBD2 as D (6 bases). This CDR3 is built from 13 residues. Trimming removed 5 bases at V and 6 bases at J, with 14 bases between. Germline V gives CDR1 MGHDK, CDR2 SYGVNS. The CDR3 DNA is TGTGCCAGCAGTTCATCTCTCGGGGGCGAGCAGTACTTC. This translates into CASSSSLGGEQYF.

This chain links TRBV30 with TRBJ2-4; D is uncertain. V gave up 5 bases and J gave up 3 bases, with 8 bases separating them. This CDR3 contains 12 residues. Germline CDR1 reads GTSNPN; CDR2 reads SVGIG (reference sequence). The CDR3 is CAWGEDKNIQYF. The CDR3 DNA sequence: TGTGCCTGGGGCGAGGACAAAAACATTCAGTACTTC. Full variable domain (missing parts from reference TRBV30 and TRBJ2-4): SQTIHQWPATLVQPVGSPLSLECTVEGTSNPNLYWYRQAAGRGLQLLFYSVGIGQISSEVPQNLSASRPQDRQFILSSKKLLLSDSGFYLCAWGEDKNIQYFGAGTRLSVL.

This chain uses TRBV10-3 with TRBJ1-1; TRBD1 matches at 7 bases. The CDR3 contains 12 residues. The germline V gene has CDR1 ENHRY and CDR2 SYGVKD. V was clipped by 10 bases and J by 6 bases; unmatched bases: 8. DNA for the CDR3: TGTGCCACACAGGGGATGCAGGCTGAAGCTTTCTTT. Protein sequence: CATQGMQAEAFF.

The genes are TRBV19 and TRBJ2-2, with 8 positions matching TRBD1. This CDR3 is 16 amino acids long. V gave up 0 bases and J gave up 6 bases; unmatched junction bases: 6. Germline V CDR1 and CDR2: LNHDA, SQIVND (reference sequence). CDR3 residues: CASSIDHRGTPGELFF. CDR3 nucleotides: TGTGCCAGTAGTATAGACCACAGGGGGACACCCGGGGAGCTGTTTTTT.

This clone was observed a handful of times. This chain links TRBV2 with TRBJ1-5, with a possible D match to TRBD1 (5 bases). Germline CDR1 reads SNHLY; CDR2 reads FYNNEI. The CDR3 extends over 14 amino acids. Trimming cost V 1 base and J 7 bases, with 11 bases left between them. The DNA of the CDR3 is TGTGCCAGCAGTGAAGAAAAGGGGCAACAGCCCCAGCATTTT. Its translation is CASSEEKGQQPQHF.

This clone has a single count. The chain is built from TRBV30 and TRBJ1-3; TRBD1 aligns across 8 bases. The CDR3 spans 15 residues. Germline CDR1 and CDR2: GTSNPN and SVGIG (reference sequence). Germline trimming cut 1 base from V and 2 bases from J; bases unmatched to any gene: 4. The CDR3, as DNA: TGTGCCTGGAGTGCAGAGGACAGGGCTGGAAACACCATATATTTT. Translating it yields CAWSAEDRAGNTIYF.

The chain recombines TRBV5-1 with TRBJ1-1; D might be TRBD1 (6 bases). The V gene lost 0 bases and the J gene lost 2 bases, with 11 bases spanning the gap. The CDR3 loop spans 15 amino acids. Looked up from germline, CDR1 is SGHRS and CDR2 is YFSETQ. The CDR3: CASSLVSDSNTEAFF. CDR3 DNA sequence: TGCGCCAGCAGCTTGGTATCGGACAGCAACACTGAAGCTTTCTTT.

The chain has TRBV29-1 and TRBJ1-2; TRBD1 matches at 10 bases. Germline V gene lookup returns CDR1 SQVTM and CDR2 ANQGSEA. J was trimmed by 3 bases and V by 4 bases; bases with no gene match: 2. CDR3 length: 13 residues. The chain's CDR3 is CSVGGQGDYGYTF. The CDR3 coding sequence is TGCAGCGTTGGAGGACAGGGGGACTATGGCTACACCTTC.

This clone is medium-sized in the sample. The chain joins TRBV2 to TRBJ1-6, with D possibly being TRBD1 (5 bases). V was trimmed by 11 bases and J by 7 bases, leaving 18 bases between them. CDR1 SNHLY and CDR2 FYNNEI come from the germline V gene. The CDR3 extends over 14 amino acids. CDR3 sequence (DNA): TGTGCCGGCGGGGCGGGGGACGGAAATTCACCCCTCCACTTT. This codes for CAGGAGDGNSPLHF.

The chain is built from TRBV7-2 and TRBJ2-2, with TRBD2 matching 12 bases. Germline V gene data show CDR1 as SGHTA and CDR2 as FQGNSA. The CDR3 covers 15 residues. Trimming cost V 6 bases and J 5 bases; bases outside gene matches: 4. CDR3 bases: TGTGCCAGCAGTCTAGCGGGGGGGCTTACCGGGGAGCTGTTTTTT. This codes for CASSLAGGLTGELFF.

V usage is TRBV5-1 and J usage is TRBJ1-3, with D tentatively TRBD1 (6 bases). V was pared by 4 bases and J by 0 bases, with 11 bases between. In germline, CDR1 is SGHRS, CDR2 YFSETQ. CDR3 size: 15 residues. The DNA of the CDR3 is TGCGCCAGCAGCACACAGGGTCTCTCTGGAAACACCATATATTTT. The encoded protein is CASSTQGLSGNTIYF.

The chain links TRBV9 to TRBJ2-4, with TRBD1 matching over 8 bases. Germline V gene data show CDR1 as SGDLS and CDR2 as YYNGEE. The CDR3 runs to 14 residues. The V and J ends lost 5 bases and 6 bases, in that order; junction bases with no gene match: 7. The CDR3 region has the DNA TGTGCCAGCAGTGAGGACAGGGCGGGAAACATTCAGTACTTC. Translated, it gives CASSEDRAGNIQYF.

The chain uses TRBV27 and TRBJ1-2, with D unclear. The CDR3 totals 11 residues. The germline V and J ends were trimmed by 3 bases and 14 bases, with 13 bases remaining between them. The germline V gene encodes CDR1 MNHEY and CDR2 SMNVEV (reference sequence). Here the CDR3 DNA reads TGTGCCAGCAGTTTTAATGGGAGGTGGACCTTC. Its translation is CASSFNGRWTF.

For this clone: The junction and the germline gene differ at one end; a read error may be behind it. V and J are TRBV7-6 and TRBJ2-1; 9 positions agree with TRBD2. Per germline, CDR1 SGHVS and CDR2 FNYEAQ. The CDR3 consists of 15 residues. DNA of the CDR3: TGTGCCAGCACCTTATGGACTAGCGCAGACAATGAGCAGTTCTTC. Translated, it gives CASTLWTSADNEQFF.

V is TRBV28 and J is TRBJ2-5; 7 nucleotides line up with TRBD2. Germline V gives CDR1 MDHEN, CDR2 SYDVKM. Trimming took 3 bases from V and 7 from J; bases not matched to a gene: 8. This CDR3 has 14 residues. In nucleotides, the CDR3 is TGTGCCAGCAGTTTGGGGCGGGAGCTGGGGACCCAGTACTTC. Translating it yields CASSLGRELGTQYF.

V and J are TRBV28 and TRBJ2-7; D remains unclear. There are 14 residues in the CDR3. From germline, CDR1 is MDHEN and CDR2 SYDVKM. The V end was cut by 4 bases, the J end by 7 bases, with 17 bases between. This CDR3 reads CASSSAQLVGEQYF. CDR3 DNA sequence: TGTGCCAGCAGTTCTGCACAGCTTGTCGGTGAGCAGTACTTC. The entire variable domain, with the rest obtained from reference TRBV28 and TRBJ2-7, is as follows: DVKVTQSSRYLVKRTGEKVFLECVQDMDHENMFWYRQDPGLGLRLIYFSYDVKMKEKGDIPEGYSVSREKKERFSLILESASTNQTSMYLCASSSAQLVGEQYFGPGTRLTVT.

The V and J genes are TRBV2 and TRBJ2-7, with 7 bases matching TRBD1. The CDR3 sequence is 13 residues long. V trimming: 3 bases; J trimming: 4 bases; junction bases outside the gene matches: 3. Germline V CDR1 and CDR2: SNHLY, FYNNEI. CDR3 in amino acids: CASSDSGGYEQYF. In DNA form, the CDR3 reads TGTGCCAGCAGTGATTCAGGGGGTTACGAGCAGTACTTC.